This T cell receptor beta chain stems from a study of cytomegalovirus exposure and HLA in healthy donors. Study background: The same platform was used for the roughly 120 validation repertoires and the 500 to 700 first-cohort repertoires, a later analysis reported. The study, taken as a whole, reports: Specificity of three CMV-associated chains for CMV antigens was verified in vitro. The tendency of first-cohort TCR clusters to co-occur in the 120 or so validation repertoires emerged from a later analysis.

Separation from the approximately 720-subject first cohort characterized the roughly 120-subject validation cohort, to which the donors belonged. Using immunoSEQ multiplex PCR, the repertoire was profiled, and TCRdb retains in-frame clones only, with some absent. Seen here are over 250,000 clones, approximately 90% observed once, and the top ten hold 0.95% to 1.5%. Per the germline V gene, CDR1 is SNHLY and CDR2 is FYNNEI. This CDR3 is built from 14 residues. With V trimmed by 4 bases and J by 3 bases, 4 bases remained unmatched. To note about this clone: The target antigen is unknown.

The genes are TRBV2 and TRBJ1-2; TRBD1 matches 8 bases. The TCR originated in a woman in her 30s in good health and CMV-seropositive. The sequenced material came from PBMCs. The CDR3 DNA reads as TGTGCCAGCAGTGCAGGGGGCACCTACTATGGCTACACCTTC. It is translated as CASSAGGTYYGYTF.